Given below is one T cell receptor beta chain in context. The antigen remains undetermined. This specimen belongs to a study of radiotherapy plus CTLA-4 blockade in lung cancer. Study-level results: The authors reported that early blood T cell clone dynamics, with interferon-beta, best predicted response. Peripheral blood showed expansion of tumor-derived TCR clones after radiotherapy and ipilimumab.

The CDR3 is 14 amino acids. Trimming cost V 10 bases and J 4 bases; bases outside gene matches: 9. Germline values: CDR1 MNHNS, CDR2 SASEGT. Sequencing used immunoSEQ multiplex PCR; TCRdb keeps in-frame clones, though not all of them. The sample records more than 40,000 clones, less than 75% being singletons. The chain employs TRBV6-1 and TRBJ2-7, with 11 bases that match TRBD2. Sequenced here: peripheral blood, sampled from a patient treated with radiotherapy plus ipilimumab. The clonotype originates from a human donor with non-small cell lung cancer who had a partial response to radiotherapy plus ipilimumab. The CDR3 loop is CAIVKLAGGYEQYF. CDR3 in DNA: TGTGCCATCGTGAAATTAGCGGGAGGGTACGAGCAGTACTTC.